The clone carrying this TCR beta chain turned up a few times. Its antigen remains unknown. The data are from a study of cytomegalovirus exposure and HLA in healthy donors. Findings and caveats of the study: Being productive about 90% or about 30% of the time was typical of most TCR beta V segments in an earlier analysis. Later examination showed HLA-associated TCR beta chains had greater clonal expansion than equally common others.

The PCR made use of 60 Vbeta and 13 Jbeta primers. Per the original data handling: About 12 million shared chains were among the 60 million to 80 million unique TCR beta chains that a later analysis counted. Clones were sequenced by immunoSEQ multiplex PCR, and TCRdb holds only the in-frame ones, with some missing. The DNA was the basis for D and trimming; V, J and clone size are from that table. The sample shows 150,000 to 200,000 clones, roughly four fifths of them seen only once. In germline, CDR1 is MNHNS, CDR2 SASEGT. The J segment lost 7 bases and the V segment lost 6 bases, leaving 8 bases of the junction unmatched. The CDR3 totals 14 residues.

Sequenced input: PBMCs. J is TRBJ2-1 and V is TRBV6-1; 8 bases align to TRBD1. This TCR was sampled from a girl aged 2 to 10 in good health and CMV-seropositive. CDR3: CASSWDRWNNEQFF. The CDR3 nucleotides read TGTGCCAGCAGCTGGGACAGGTGGAATAATGAGCAGTTCTTC.